The next 25 T cell receptor beta chains were all read from a single sample in a study of cytomegalovirus exposure and HLA in healthy donors. Primers for the PCR totalled 60 Vbeta and 13 Jbeta. Here immunoSEQ multiplex PCR was the method, and the copy in TCRdb shows in-frame clones only, minus some. The sample holds 100,000 to 150,000 clones; roughly 73% are singletons and the top ten take less than 5%. Sequenced: PBMCs. The receptor source for this set is a man aged 55 to 70 in good health and CMV-seropositive.

The V call is TRBV6-4, the J call TRBJ1-6, with D maybe TRBD1 (5 bases). Germline V lookup: CDR1 MRHNA, CDR2 SNTAGT. The V and J ends lost 3 bases and 8 bases respectively, with 8 bases between them. This CDR3 region has 13 residues. For the CDR3, the DNA is TGTGCCAGCAGTGAGCAGGGTGATTCACCCCTCCACTTT. Amino acids: CASSEQGDSPLHF.

Details on this clone: Other DNA sequences in the same sample also yield this CDR3. The chain links TRBV5-4 to TRBJ1-1; 9 positions match TRBD1. Per the germline V gene, CDR1 is SGHNT and CDR2 is YYREEE (reference sequence). CDR3 size: 14 residues. V gave up 3 bases and J gave up 3 bases; unmatched junction bases: 3. Written as DNA, the CDR3 is TGTGCCAGCAGCTGGGGACAGGGAGACACTGAAGCTTTCTTT. Translated, it gives CASSWGQGDTEAFF.

The chain uses TRBV27 and TRBJ2-3, with TRBD2 identical over 7 bases. Germline values: CDR1 MNHEY, CDR2 SMNVEV (reference sequence). The CDR3 contains 14 residues. V gave up 3 bases and J gave up 0 bases; unmatched junction bases: 0. The CDR3 is CASSLRGSTDTQYF. CDR3 sequence (DNA): TGTGCCAGCAGTTTGCGGGGGAGCACAGATACGCAGTATTTT.

This clone has only one observation. The chain recombines TRBV30 with TRBJ2-3; 7 positions agree with TRBD2. The CDR3 is made up of 14 amino acids. J lost 4 bases, V lost 4 bases, and 8 bases had no gene match. From germline, CDR1 is GTSNPN and CDR2 SVGIG (reference sequence). This CDR3 reads CAWTVGGLSDTQYF. In DNA form, the CDR3 reads TGTGCCTGGACCGTCGGGGGGTTGTCAGATACGCAGTATTTT.

The rearrangement joins TRBV11-2 to TRBJ2-2, with a tentative D call TRBD1 (6 bases). Germline loops: CDR1 SGHAT, CDR2 FQNNGV. The CDR3 has 13 residues. Between the trimmed V and J ends, which lost 3 bases and 6 bases, there was a span of 8 bases. The CDR3 here is CASSFEGAGELFF. CDR3 nucleotides: TGTGCCAGCAGCTTCGAGGGGGCCGGGGAGCTGTTTTTT.

The gene calls are TRBV7-9 and TRBJ2-5; D is uncertain. Germline V gene data show CDR1 as SEHNR and CDR2 as FQNEAQ (reference sequence). The CDR3 sequence is 14 residues long. V gave up 1 base and J gave up 2 bases, with 8 bases separating them. CDR3 sequence (DNA): TGTGCCAGCAGCTTAGACGTGCAGCAAGAGACCCAGTACTTC. Protein: CASSLDVQQETQYF.

Of note for this clone: The sample holds other DNA sequences that translate to the same CDR3. The genes are TRBV5-1 and TRBJ2-7; D may be TRBD2 (6 bases). The V gene lost 4 bases and the J gene lost 0 bases, with 14 bases spanning the gap. Germline CDR1 SGHRS, CDR2 YFSETQ. The CDR3 extends over 15 amino acids. The CDR3 here is CASSGTGLRSYEQYF. In DNA, the CDR3 is TGCGCCAGCAGCGGAACGGGACTCCGCTCCTACGAGCAGTACTTC.

This clone was counted a single time. The same CDR3 is also encoded by other DNA sequences in this sample. The genes are TRBV18 and TRBJ1-1; 8 bases are shared with TRBD1. The CDR3 length is 13 residues. CDR1 is KGHSH, CDR2 LQKENI, per germline. V was pared by 6 bases and J by 1 base, with 1 base of the junction left unmatched. The CDR3: CASSGQANTEAFF. The CDR3 nucleotides are TGTGCCAGCTCGGGACAGGCGAACACTGAAGCTTTCTTT.

V usage is TRBV5-1 and J usage is TRBJ1-3; tentatively, D is TRBD1 (5 bases). CDR1 and CDR2 from the germline V gene are SGHRS and YFSETQ. V was trimmed by 5 bases and J by 2 bases, leaving 29 bases between them. This CDR3 spans 20 amino acids. The CDR3 coding sequence is TGCGCCAGCAGACCTCCGAAGGGGCAGGATATACACTTCGCTGGAAACACCATATATTTT. Its protein product is CASRPPKGQDIHFAGNTIYF.

In this sample, this clone turned up a few times. The chain employs TRBV15 and TRBJ2-3, with a possible D match to TRBD2 (7 bases). The CDR3 is 16 amino acids. V was pared by 3 bases and J by 4 bases, with 17 bases between. Per germline, CDR1 LNHNV and CDR2 YYDKDF (reference sequence). DNA of the CDR3: TGTGCCACCAGCAGCTTGAGAGGGAGGGGGGCAGATACGCAGTATTTT. Residues: CATSSLRGRGADTQYF.

The CDR3 region has the DNA TGCGCCAGCAGCCAGACAGAACTAAGGGGCTCTGGAAACACCATATATTTT. Residues: CASSQTELRGSGNTIYF. The chain couples TRBV4-1 to TRBJ1-3; D is possibly TRBD1 (5 bases). V was pared by 3 bases and J by 0 bases, with 15 bases between. This CDR3 has 17 residues. In germline, CDR1 is MGHRA, CDR2 YSYEKL.

This clone was observed a few times. The J gene is TRBJ1-1, the V gene TRBV6-6; the match to TRBD1 covers 10 bases. The germline CDR1 and CDR2 sequences are MNHNY and SVGAGI (reference sequence). There are 13 residues in the CDR3. V was pared by 6 bases and J by 4 bases, with 2 bases of the junction left unmatched. The CDR3 bases are TGTGCCAGCAGACGGACAGGGGGCACTGAAGCTTTCTTT. Residues: CASRRTGGTEAFF.

This clone occurred once. This chain links TRBV19 with TRBJ2-5; 9 nucleotides align to TRBD1. V lost 1 base to trimming and J lost 5 bases; unmatched junction nucleotides: 5. CDR3 length equals 15 residues. Germline lookup yields CDR1 LNHDA and CDR2 SQIVND (reference sequence). In DNA, the CDR3 is TGTGCCAGTAGTATAGGGGACAGGGTCGGGGAGACCCAGTACTTC. It encodes CASSIGDRVGETQYF. The whole variable domain, remainder taken from reference TRBV19 and TRBJ2-5, is DGGITQSPKYLFRKEGQNVTLSCEQNLNHDAMYWYRQDPGQGLRLIYYSQIVNDFQKGDIAEGYSVSREKKESFPLTVTSAQKNPTAFYLCASSIGDRVGETQYFGPGTRLLVL.

This clone was found a few times. This chain joins TRBV6-5 and TRBJ2-1; a possible D gene is TRBD1 (6 bases). V was trimmed by 5 bases and J by 4 bases, leaving 15 bases between them. Per the germline V gene, CDR1 is MNHEY and CDR2 is SVGAGI. CDR3 size: 15 residues. The CDR3 DNA reads as TGTGCCAGCAGTCGAGGACAGTGGGGGTACAATGAGCAGTTCTTC. It encodes CASSRGQWGYNEQFF.

V and J are TRBV2 and TRBJ2-5; a possible D gene is TRBD1 (6 bases). V lost 8 bases to trimming and J lost 4 bases, with 14 bases between them. Germline V gene data show CDR1 as SNHLY and CDR2 as FYNNEI. The CDR3 runs 13 residues. The CDR3 protein is CASAGEMRETQYF. CDR3 bases: TGTGCCAGCGCAGGGGAAATGAGAGAGACCCAGTACTTC.

The chain couples TRBV7-2 to TRBJ1-5; TRBD1 might be the D (5 bases). The V gene's germline CDR1 is SGHTA and CDR2 FQGNSA. This CDR3 comprises 16 residues. The V end lost 4 bases, the J end lost 4 bases, and 17 bases lay between the germline ends. The CDR3 sequence is CASSSGSGRPNQPQHF. For the CDR3, the DNA is TGTGCCAGCAGCTCCGGTTCAGGGCGACCGAATCAGCCCCAGCATTTT.

The J gene is TRBJ2-3, the V gene TRBV5-1; 8 nucleotides agree with TRBD1. V shed 0 bases, J shed 6 bases, and the junction held 9 bases outside the gene matches. CDR3 length: 16 residues. Germline V gene lookup returns CDR1 SGHRS and CDR2 YFSETQ. This CDR3 is CASSLAAGGLRDTQYF. DNA for the CDR3: TGCGCCAGCAGCTTGGCGGCAGGGGGCTTACGTGATACGCAGTATTTT. Full variable domain (missing parts from reference TRBV5-1 and TRBJ2-3): KAGVTQTPRYLIKTRGQQVTLSCSPISGHRSVSWYQQTPGQGLQFLFEYFSETQRNKGNFPGRFSGRQFSNSRSEMNVSTLELGDSALYLCASSLAAGGLRDTQYFGPGTRLTVL.

The chain couples TRBV28 to TRBJ1-2, with TRBD1 matching over 7 bases. The CDR3 runs to 15 residues. Germline lookup yields CDR1 MDHEN and CDR2 SYDVKM. Trimming took 3 bases from V and 5 from J; bases not matched to a gene: 9. The CDR3 here is CASSFLGTDMYGYTF. The CDR3 nucleotides are TGTGCCAGCAGTTTCCTTGGGACAGATATGTATGGCTACACCTTC.

This chain links TRBV6-5 with TRBJ2-7; D is perhaps TRBD1 (7 bases). Per the germline V gene, CDR1 is MNHEY and CDR2 is SVGAGI. The CDR3 sequence is 15 residues long. The V end lost 4 bases, the J end lost 2 bases, and 15 bases lay between the germline ends. As DNA, the CDR3 is TGTGCCAGCAGTTTAAGGACAGGAGGGGCCTACGAGCAGTACTTC. The encoded protein is CASSLRTGGAYEQYF.

The chain combines TRBV6-5 with TRBJ2-5, with 9 bases lining up with TRBD1. The CDR3 loop spans 15 amino acids. Losses at the gene ends were 0 bases for V and 6 bases for J; bases not matched to a gene: 5. CDR1 and CDR2 from the germline V gene are MNHEY and SVGAGI. In DNA, the CDR3 is TGTGCCAGCAGTTACTCGACAGGGGGGAGGCAGACCCAGTACTTC. Its translation is CASSYSTGGRQTQYF.

This clone was recorded once. V is TRBV9 and J is TRBJ2-1; D may be TRBD2 (5 bases). Deletions cut 4 bases from V and 3 bases from J, with 17 bases between. The CDR3 has 16 amino acids. Germline lookup yields CDR1 SGDLS and CDR2 YYNGEE. Written as DNA, the CDR3 is TGTGCCAGCAGCCCAGAGGTTGGGAGAGGCTACAATGAGCAGTTCTTC. This encodes CASSPEVGRGYNEQFF.

The chain employs TRBV5-1 and TRBJ2-7; D ambiguous. This CDR3 spans 12 amino acids. CDR1 is SGHRS, CDR2 YFSETQ, per germline. The ends were cut back, 0 bases at V and 7 bases at J, with 8 bases in the middle. The CDR3 DNA reads as TGCGCCAGCAGCTTGGATTCGAGGGAGCAGTACTTC. As protein: CASSLDSREQYF.

As for this clone: One junction end does not reproduce the germline sequence, and a read error may be involved. J is TRBJ2-1 and V is TRBV7-7; 10 bases are a match to TRBD2. This CDR3 region has 15 residues. CDR1 SSHAT and CDR2 FNYEAQ come from the germline V gene (reference sequence). The CDR3 loop reads CASSLSSGGSNEQFF. CDR3 coding DNA: TGTGCTAGCAGCTTATCTAGCGGGGGATCTAATGAGCAGTTCTTC.

The rearrangement joins TRBV25-1 to TRBJ2-5; TRBD1 agrees at 7 bases. This CDR3 spans 12 amino acids. J was trimmed by 7 bases and V by 6 bases; bases with no gene match: 5. Germline V gene sequence: CDR1 MGHDK, CDR2 SYGVNS. The CDR3 protein is CASRDRFVTQYF. Here the CDR3 DNA reads TGTGCCAGCAGGGACAGGTTCGTGACCCAGTACTTC.

The chain recombines TRBV11-3 with TRBJ1-2; TRBD1 matches 8 bases. Germline trimming cut 4 bases from V and 5 bases from J; bases unmatched to any gene: 9. The CDR3 length is 15 residues. Germline V gene sequence: CDR1 SGHNT, CDR2 YENEEA. As DNA, the CDR3 is TGTGCCAGCAGCTCGGAAACAGGGGGGAGGTATGGCTACACCTTC. Its translation is CASSSETGGRYGYTF. The whole variable domain, filled in from reference TRBV11-3 and TRBJ1-2, reads EAGVVQSPRYKIIEKKQPVAFWCNPISGHNTLYWYLQNLGQGPELLIRYENEEAVDDSQLPKDRFSAERLKGVDSTLKIQPAELGDSAVYLCASSSETGGRYGYTFGSGTRLTVV.